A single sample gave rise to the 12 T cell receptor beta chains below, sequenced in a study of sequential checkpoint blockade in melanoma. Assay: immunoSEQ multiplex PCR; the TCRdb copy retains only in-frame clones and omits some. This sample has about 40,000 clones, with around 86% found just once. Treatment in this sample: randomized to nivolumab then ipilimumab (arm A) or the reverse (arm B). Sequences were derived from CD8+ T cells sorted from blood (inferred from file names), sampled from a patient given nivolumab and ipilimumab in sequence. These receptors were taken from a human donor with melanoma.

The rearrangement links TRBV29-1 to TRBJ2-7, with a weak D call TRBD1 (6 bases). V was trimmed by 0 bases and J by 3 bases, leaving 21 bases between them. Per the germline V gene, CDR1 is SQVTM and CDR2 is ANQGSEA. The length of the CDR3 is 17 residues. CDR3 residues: CSVEEINALGQHYEQYF. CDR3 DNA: TGCAGCGTTGAAGAGATAAACGCCTTGGGACAACACTACGAGCAGTACTTC.

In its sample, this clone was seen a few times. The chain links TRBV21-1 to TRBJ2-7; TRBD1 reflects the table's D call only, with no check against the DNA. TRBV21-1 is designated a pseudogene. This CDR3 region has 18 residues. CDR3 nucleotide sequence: TGTGCCAGCAGCAATTGGGACAGGCCCTTCAGGAGCTCCTACGAGCAGTACGTC. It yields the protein CASSNWDRPFRSSYEQYV.

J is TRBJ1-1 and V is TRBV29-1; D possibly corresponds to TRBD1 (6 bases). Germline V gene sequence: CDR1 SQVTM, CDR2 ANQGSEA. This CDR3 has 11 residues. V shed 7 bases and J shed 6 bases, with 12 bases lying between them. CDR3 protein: CSADWGPEAFF. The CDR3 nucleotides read TGCAGCGCTGACTGGGGGCCTGAAGCTTTCTTT.

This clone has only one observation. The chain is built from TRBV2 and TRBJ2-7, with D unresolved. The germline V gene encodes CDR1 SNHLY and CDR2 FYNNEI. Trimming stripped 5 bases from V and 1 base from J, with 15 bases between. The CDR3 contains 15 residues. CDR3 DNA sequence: TGTGCCAGCAGTTTGTACTCCCTCTTGTCCTACGAGCAGTACTTC. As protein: CASSLYSLLSYEQYF.

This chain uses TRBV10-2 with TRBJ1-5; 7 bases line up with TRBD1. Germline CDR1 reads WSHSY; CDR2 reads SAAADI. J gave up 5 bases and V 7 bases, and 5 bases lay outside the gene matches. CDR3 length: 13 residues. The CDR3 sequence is CASTTGSYQPQHF. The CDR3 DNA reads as TGCGCCAGCACGACAGGGAGTTATCAGCCCCAGCATTTT.

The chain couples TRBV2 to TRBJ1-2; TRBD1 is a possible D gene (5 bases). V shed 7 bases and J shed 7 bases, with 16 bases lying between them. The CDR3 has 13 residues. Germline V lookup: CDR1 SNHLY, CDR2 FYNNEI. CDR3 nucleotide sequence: TGTGCCAGCAACAATGGGGGGGTTTTTGGCTACACCTTC. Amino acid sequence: CASNNGGVFGYTF.

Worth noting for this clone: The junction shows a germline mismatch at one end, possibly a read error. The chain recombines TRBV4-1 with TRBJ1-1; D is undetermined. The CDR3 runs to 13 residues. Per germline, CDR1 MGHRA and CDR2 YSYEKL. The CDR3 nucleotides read TGTGCCAGCAGCCCTGTGAGTGGCACTGAAGCTTTCTTT. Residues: CASSPVSGTEAFF.

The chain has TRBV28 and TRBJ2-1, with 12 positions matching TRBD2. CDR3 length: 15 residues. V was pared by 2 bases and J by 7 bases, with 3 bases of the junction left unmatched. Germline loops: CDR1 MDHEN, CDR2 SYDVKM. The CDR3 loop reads CASSLRTSGVNEQFF. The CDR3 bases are TGTGCCAGCAGTTTAAGGACTAGCGGGGTAAATGAGCAGTTCTTC.

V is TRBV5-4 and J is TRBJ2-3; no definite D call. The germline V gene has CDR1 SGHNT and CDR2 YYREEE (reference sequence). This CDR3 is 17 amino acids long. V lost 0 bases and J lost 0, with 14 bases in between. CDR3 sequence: CASSLAGPTPSTDTQYF. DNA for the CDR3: TGTGCCAGCAGCTTGGCAGGCCCGACCCCTAGCACAGATACGCAGTATTTT.

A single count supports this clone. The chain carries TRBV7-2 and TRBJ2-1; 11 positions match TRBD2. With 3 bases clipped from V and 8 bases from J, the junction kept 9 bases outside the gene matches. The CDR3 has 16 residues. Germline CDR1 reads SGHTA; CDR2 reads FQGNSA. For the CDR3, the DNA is TGTGCCAGCAGCTTCCCGACTAGCGGGATTTTCGATGAGCAGTTCTTC. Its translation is CASSFPTSGIFDEQFF.

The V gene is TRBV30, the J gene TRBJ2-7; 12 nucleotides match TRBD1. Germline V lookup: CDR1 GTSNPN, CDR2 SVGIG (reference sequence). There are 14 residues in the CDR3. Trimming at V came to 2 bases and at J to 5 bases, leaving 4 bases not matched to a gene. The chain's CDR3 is CAWSTGTGGNEQYF. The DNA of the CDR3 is TGTGCCTGGAGTACCGGGACAGGGGGCAACGAGCAGTACTTC.

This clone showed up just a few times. This CDR3 reads CSVLGQEYSYEQYF. DNA for the CDR3: TGCAGCGTACTAGGACAGGAATATTCCTACGAGCAGTACTTC. The chain joins TRBV29-1 to TRBJ2-7; 7 nucleotides line up with TRBD1. V was clipped by 6 bases and J by 1 base; unmatched bases: 9. Germline values: CDR1 SQVTM, CDR2 ANQGSEA. This CDR3 contains 14 residues.